The sequence of this TCR beta chain was determined in a study of beta chain features in type 1 diabetes (dated by TCRdb to the late 2010s). For context, the study as a whole: Mean age, gender distribution, total cell number and subset yield did not differ between patients and healthy donors. Across all samples, about 110 million sorted cells were examined, and cell number per subset correlated strongly with RNA yield. Regulatory and stem cell-like memory subsets were isolated from only 8 patients and roughly 8 healthy donors, whereas naive and central memory subsets came from all 30 or so donors. The study compared the TCRB repertoires of sorted circulating CD4+ T cell subsets in recently diagnosed type 1 diabetes patients with those in matched healthy donors.

Beyond this particular receptor, the publication reports: A moderate but significant shortening of TCRB CDR3 length was observed in type 1 diabetes patients in all four CD4+ subsets. Because cDNA was sequenced instead of genomic DNA, highly expressing activated cells could be over-represented, though the groups showed no difference in activation or CD3 levels. Fewer insertions and more nucleotide deletions at VDJ recombination sites were observed in patients with type 1 diabetes, implying thymic rearrangement abnormalities. PCR might favor shorter templates, but patient and control samples were amplified and corrected together, so any skew would affect both groups equally. Naive, central memory and regulatory TCRB repertoires appeared to be more similar among patients than among healthy donors. Because small numbers of individuals were included in the HLA sub-analyses, any influence of HLA type on TCRB rearrangement was left unresolved.

A single peripheral blood draw of 90 to 150 mL on average was collected from each donor into heparinised tubes. Naive, central memory, regulatory and stem cell-like memory CD4+ T cells were sorted on a BD FACSAria II using a panel including CD45RO, CCR7, CD25, CD127, CD95 and CD27. Every sorted population had a purity above 95%. PBMCs were separated immediately by Lymphoprep density gradient centrifugation and were stained directly, without being cultured. So that batch effects would be minimized, each experiment stained and sorted samples in pairs, pairing one healthy donor with one patient. Worth noting for this clone: The antigen it recognizes is unknown. One base away there is no much larger clone; base qualities are not given.

The entire isolated RNA was reverse transcribed using the High Capacity cDNA Reverse Transcription Kit, and thus expressed TCRB transcripts were sequenced. Deep immunoSEQ sequencing was performed on naive, central memory and regulatory T cell samples, with an average of approximately 3.9 million total reads per sample. Sorted cells were lysed in RLT buffer and RNA was extracted with DNase-treated RNeasy Micro or Mini kits, depending on cell number. Each cell subset was processed on its own to prevent cross-contamination, while patient and healthy donor samples were processed together. The immunoSEQ multiplex PCR was used to amplify TCRB sequences from cDNA, yielding 87-bp fragments that span the CDR3 region. Sequencing of the amplicons was performed on the Illumina HiSeq platform. The paper's data handling went like this. PCR bias was computationally corrected using synthetic template baselines, reads within Hamming distance 2 were collapsed, and singletons that could not be merged were discarded. Reads were aligned against IMGT to assign V, D and J genes, CDR3 length and insertions or deletions at six rearrangement sites. Clonotype counts were normalized to sorted cell number within each subset before computing true diversity and Gini coefficients with the tcR R package. The overlap coefficient, calculated on TCRB nucleotide sequences, was used to measure repertoire sharing. Out-of-frame TCRB sequences from naive cells were analyzed to stand in for the pre-selection repertoire. What TCRdb holds here is the immuneACCESS table cut down to in-frame rearrangements. Part of the clones is not present; checked against another copy, under half of the missing clones reflect an unresolved V gene, and the others are unexplained. The V and J calls and the clone size are those of that table, but D and trimming were determined from the DNA. This sample is represented by just over 600,000 clones; 15% to 19% of them were singletons. In total, the top ten clones hold roughly 0.098% of the sample.

Sequenced: naive CD4+ T cells from blood. The cell subset or site tag for this specimen amounts to: true naive CD4+ T cells. This sequence originates from a man younger than 30 in good health.

The DNA sequence follows: TGCGCCAGCAGCCACCTCGGGGAGGGGTCCCTGTTTTTT. This yields the protein CASSHLGEGSLFF. The V and J genes are TRBV4-3 and TRBJ2-2, with 7 bases in between that match TRBD2. There are 13 amino acids in the CDR3, from cysteine to phenylalanine inclusive. The DNA shown is the 39-base CDR3, in frame from base 1. Trimming takes 3 bases off V and 14 bases off J; junction bases not matched to a gene: 9. Looking up the germline V gene yields CDR1 LGHNA and CDR2 YSLEER.